These T cell receptor beta chains were read from a single sample in a study of T cells in localized non-small cell lung cancer. Using immunoSEQ multiplex PCR, the repertoire was profiled, and TCRdb retains in-frame clones only, with some absent. The top ten clones hold around 6.1% of a sample with roughly 38,000 clones, approximately 90% of them seen once. The source material was peripheral blood mononuclear cells, sampled before any cancer treatment. These receptor sequences come from a male donor aged 60 or older with stage II lung adenocarcinoma. CDR3s include the opening cysteine and the closing phenylalanine or tryptophan. Each record gives: V gene, clone size, CDR3 protein. Part of the rows lack a size; the others show once, few, many or a class for expanded clones.

TRBV6-5 | NA | CASTGDPARNSPLHF
TRBV7-2 | NA | CASSLGSPGNEQFF
TRBV30 | NA | CASDRGGSGNTIYF
TRBV27 | once | CASSPLGTGAIAFF
TRBV10-3 | NA | CAISEGVSGANVLTF
TRBV30 | NA | CAWSRGALGGQYF
TRBV5-6 | NA | CASSEAQGGYTEAFF
TRBV5-6 | NA | CASSTRTESEQYF
TRBV2 | NA | CASSDNGYNEQFF
TRBV6-5 | NA | CASSYDQDRHYGYTF
TRBV19 | NA | CASSMTSGLPVEQYF
TRBV10-3 | once | CAISPGLAQLSEQFF
TRBV6-1 | NA | CAALRGEGEKLFF
TRBV5-8 | NA | CASSTRTGGNQPQHF
TRBV9 | NA | CASSVQGGDEQFF
TRBV11-2 | NA | CASSLDGREQIYGYTF
TRBV28 | NA | CASRRPSGGNTEAFF
TRBV7-2 | NA | CASRPGQAGEQYF
TRBV5-1 | NA | CASSLSGGVNQPQHF
TRBV15 | NA | CATSRGGTDTQYF
TRBV6-1 | NA | CASTRGASEKLFF
TRBV5-4 | NA | CASSLEGNTEAFF
TRBV5-1 | NA | CASSLRAMNTEAFF
TRBV5-6 | NA | CASSFSGRRDTGELFF
TRBV5-4 | NA | CASTPRGSYNEQFF
TRBV6-5 | NA | CASRVVGGQGYTF
TRBV6-9 | NA | CASRESRTYGYTF
TRBV6-1 | once | CASRDTDTQYF
TRBV5-4 | NA | CASSLKLAGEETQYF
TRBV27 | NA | CASRVSGTYNEQFF
TRBV7-9 | NA | CASSDNKGDRSGETQYF
TRBV6-1 | NA | CASSDPQQGSNEKLFF
TRBV5-1 | NA | CASSFRSGRATEAFF
TRBV5-1 | NA | CASSSTGSSYEQYF
TRBV9 | NA | CASSAFGGEAGNTIYF
TRBV7-6 | NA | CASSDRVSGELFF
TRBV18 | NA | CASSPGLAGNGEQYF
TRBV20-1 | NA | CSARGYNEQFF
TRBV30 | few | CAWSMDRNTEAFF
TRBV18 | once | CASSPNRGGGTEAFF
TRBV27 | NA | CASKAGGLTGVNTEAFF